This T cell receptor (beta chain) originates from a study of identical twins. In TCRdb, the 5' RACE reads were re-called with MiXCR into one record per CDR3 protein. The sample holds around 1.7 million distinct CDR3 sequences, 32% seen once. Germline assignment: CDR1 MGHRA and CDR2 YSYEKL. The CDR3 sequence is 15 residues long. V lost 1 base, J lost 6 bases, and 3 bases stayed unmatched. The material sequenced was cord blood. The clonotype originates from a newborn girl in good health. The J gene is TRBJ2-2, the V gene TRBV4-1, with 9 bases fitting TRBD2. CDR3 sequence: CASSQVLAGAGELFF. CDR3 coding DNA: TGCGCCAGCAGCCAAGTACTAGCGGGCGCCGGGGAGCTGTTTTTT.